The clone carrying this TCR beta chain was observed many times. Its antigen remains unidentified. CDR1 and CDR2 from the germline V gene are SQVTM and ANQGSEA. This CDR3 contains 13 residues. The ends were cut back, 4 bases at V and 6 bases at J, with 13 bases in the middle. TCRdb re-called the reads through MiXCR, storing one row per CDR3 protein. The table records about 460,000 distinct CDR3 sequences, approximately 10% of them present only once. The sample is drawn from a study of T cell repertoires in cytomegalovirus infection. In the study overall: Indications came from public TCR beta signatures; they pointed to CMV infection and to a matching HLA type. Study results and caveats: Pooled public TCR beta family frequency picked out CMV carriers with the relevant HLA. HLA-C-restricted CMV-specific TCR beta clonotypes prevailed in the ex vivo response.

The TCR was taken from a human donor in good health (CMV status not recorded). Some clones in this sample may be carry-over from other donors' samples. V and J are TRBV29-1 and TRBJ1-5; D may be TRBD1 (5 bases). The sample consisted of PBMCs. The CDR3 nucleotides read TGCAGCGTTGCCAGGGCCGTGGGTCAGCCCCAGCATTTT. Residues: CSVARAVGQPQHF.